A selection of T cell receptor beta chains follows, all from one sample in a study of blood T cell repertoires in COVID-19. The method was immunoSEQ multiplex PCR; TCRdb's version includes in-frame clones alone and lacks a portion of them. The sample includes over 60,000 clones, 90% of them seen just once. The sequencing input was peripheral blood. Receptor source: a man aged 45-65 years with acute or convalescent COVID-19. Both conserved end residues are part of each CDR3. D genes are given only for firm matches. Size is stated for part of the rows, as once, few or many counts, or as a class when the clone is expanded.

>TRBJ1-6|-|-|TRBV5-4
CASSLGREVSPLHF
TGTGCCAGCAGCTTGGGACGGGAGGTTTCACCCCTCCACTTT
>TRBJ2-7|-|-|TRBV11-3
CASSLSSAVANEQYF
TGTGCCAGCAGCTTAAGCTCTGCTGTAGCCAACGAGCAGTACTTC
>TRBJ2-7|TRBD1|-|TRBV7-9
CASSLALQGAREQYF
TGTGCCAGCAGCTTAGCTCTCCAGGGGGCTCGGGAGCAGTACTTC
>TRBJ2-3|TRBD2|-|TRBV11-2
CASSSSVSGRGVDTQYF
TGTGCCAGCAGCTCGTCGGTTAGCGGGAGAGGGGTTGATACGCAGTATTTT
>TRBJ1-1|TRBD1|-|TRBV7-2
CASSERTGENTEAFF
TGTGCCAGCAGCGAACGGACAGGGGAGAACACTGAAGCTTTCTTT
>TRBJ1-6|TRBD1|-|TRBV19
CASSSTGGDSPLHF
TGTGCCAGTAGCTCGACAGGGGGCGATTCACCCCTCCACTTT
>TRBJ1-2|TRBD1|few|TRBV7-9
CASSAPGTGGLDGYTF
TGTGCCAGCAGCGCCCCCGGGACAGGGGGATTGGATGGCTACACCTTC
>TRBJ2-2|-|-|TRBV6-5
CASSYSAGSVGELFF
TGTGCCAGCAGTTACTCCGCCGGGTCCGTCGGGGAGCTGTTTTTT
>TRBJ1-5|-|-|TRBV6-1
CASSDNRGNQPQHF
TGTGCCAGCAGTGACAACAGGGGCAATCAGCCCCAGCATTTT
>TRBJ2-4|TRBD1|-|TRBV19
CASGQGRTLAKNIQYF
TGTGCCAGCGGACAGGGTCGGACTTTAGCCAAAAACATTCAGTACTTC
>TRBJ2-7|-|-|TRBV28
CASSKGLLNEQYF
TGTGCCAGCAGTAAGGGACTCCTCAACGAGCAGTACTTC
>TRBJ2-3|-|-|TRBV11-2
CASSPADTQYF
TGTGCCAGCAGCCCAGCAGATACGCAGTATTTT
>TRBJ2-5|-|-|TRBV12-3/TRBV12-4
CASRVGESAQYF
TGTGCCTCAAGGGTAGGGGAAAGTGCCCAGTACTTC
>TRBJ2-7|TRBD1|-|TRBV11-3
CASSLGDRVVPSYEQYF
TGTGCCAGCAGCTTAGGGGACAGGGTGGTCCCCTCCTACGAGCAGTACTTC
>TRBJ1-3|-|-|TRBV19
CASSSVSGNTIYF
TGTGCCAGTAGCTCCGTCTCTGGAAACACCATATATTTT
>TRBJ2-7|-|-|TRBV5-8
CASSLSGAYYEQYF
TGTGCCAGCAGCTTGTCAGGGGCCTACTACGAGCAGTACTTC
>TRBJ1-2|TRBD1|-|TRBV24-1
CATSGLGQETGYTF
TGTGCCACCAGTGGTCTGGGACAGGAGACTGGCTACACCTTC
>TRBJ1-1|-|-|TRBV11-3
CATQNPGGRRTEAFF
TGTGCCACCCAAAACCCAGGAGGACGGAGGACTGAAGCTTTCTTT
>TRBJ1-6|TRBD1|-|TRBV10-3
CAISERTGLGSYNSPLHF
TGTGCCATCAGTGAGAGGACAGGGCTAGGATCCTATAATTCACCCCTCCACTTT
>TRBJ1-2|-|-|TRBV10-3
CAISESQYGYTF
TGTGCCATCAGTGAGTCCCAGTATGGCTACACCTTC
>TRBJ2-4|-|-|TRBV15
CATSRPPGSGLRNIQYF
TGTGCCACCAGCAGACCCCCCGGGTCTGGTTTGAGGAACATTCAGTACTTC
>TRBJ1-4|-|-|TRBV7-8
CASSFVGGGEKLFF
TGTGCCAGCAGCTTTGTGGGTGGAGGAGAAAAACTGTTTTTT
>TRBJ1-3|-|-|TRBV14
CASSQQGISGNTIYF
TGTGCCAGCAGCCAACAGGGAATCTCTGGAAACACCATATATTTT
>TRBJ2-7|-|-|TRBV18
CASSPIKLDEQYF
TGTGCCAGCTCACCTATAAAACTGGACGAGCAGTACTTC
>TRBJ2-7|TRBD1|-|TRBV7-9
CASSSGTGRVEQYF
TGTGCCAGCAGCTCCGGGACAGGGAGGGTCGAGCAGTACTTC
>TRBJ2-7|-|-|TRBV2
CASSVGLSRSYEQYF
TGTGCCAGCAGTGTGGGACTCTCGAGGTCCTACGAGCAGTACTTC
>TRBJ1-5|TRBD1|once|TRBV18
CATSRGTGDNQPQHF
TGTGCCACTTCCCGGGGGACAGGGGACAATCAGCCCCAGCATTTT
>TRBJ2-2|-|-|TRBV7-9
CASSLVQRRYTGELFF
TGTGCCAGCAGCTTAGTTCAGCGGAGATACACCGGGGAGCTGTTTTTT
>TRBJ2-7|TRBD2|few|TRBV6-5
CASTRSGSYEQYF
TGTGCCAGCACGCGTAGCGGGAGCTACGAGCAGTACTTC
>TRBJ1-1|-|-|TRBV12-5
CASGGAEAFF
TGTGCTAGCGGGGGGGCTGAAGCTTTCTTT
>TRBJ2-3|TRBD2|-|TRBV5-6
CASSATGTSGDTQYF
TGTGCCAGCAGCGCGACCGGGACTAGCGGGGATACGCAGTATTTT
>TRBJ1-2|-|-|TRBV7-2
CASSPPTETYGYTF
TGTGCCAGCAGCCCACCGACAGAAACCTATGGCTACACCTTC
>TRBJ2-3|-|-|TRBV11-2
CASRSPGGSGGTDTQYF
TGTGCCAGCAGATCACCAGGGGGTAGCGGGGGCACAGATACGCAGTATTTT
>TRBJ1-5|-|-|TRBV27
CASSLWPLGNQPQHF
TGTGCCAGCAGTTTGTGGCCCCTGGGCAATCAGCCCCAGCATTTT
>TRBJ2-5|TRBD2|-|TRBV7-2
CASSLQLGGRETQYF
TGTGCCAGCAGCTTACAATTAGGCGGGAGAGAGACCCAGTACTTC
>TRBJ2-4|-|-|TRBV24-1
CATSEAGAENIQYF
TGTGCCACCAGTGAAGCAGGAGCGGAAAACATTCAGTACTTC
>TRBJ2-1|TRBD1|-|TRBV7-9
CASSLGTGNNEQFF
TGTGCCAGCAGCTTAGGGACAGGGAACAATGAGCAGTTCTTC
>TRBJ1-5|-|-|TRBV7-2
CASSPQTGPNQPQHF
TGTGCCAGCAGCCCCCAGACAGGTCCTAATCAGCCCCAGCATTTT
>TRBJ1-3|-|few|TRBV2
CASRFYSGNTIYF
TGTGCCAGCAGGTTTTACTCTGGAAACACCATATATTTT
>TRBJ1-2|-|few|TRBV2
CASNRERGYTF
TGTGCCAGCAACAGGGAGAGGGGCTACACCTTC
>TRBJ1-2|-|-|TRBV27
CASSPRTDYGYTF
TGTGCCAGCAGTCCTCGGACAGACTATGGCTACACCTTC
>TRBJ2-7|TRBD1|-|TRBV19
CASSIGQGKYYF
TGTGCCAGTAGTATAGGACAGGGGAAATATTACTTC
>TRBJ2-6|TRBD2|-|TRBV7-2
CASSWKVVAGPSGANVLTF
TGTGCCAGCAGTTGGAAGGTAGTAGCGGGCCCCTCTGGGGCCAACGTCCTGACTTTC
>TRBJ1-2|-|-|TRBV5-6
CASSLVRGETYTF
TGTGCCAGCAGCTTGGTCAGGGGCGAAACCTACACCTTC
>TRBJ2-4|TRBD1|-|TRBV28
CASSAPRTGMIAKNIQYF
TGTGCCAGCAGTGCCCCCCGGACAGGGATGATTGCCAAAAACATTCAGTACTTC
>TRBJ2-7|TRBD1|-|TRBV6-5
CASRGQGYEQYF
TGTGCCAGCAGAGGACAGGGGTACGAGCAGTACTTC
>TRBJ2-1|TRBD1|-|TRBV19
CASSIGYRGYEQFF
TGTGCCAGTAGTATCGGTTACAGGGGTTATGAGCAGTTCTTC
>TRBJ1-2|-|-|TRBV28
CASSLAPYGYTF
TGTGCCAGCAGTTTGGCCCCGTATGGCTACACCTTC
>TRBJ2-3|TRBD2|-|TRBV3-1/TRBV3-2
CASSQGTSGTDTQYF
TGTGCCAGCAGCCAAGGGACTAGCGGCACAGATACGCAGTATTTT
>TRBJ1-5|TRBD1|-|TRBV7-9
CASSLGTGVSSNQPQHF
TGTGCCAGCAGCTTGGGGACAGGGGTTTCTAGCAATCAGCCCCAGCATTTT
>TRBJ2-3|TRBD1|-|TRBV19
CASSQGVDTQYF
TGTGCCAGTAGTCAGGGGGTAGATACGCAGTATTTT
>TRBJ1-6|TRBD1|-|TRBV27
CALHTRETGTGGSPLHF
TGTGCCCTACACACCAGAGAAACCGGGACAGGGGGTTCACCCCTCCACTTT
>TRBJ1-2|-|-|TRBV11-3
CASSPGTSPYGYTF
TGTGCCAGCAGCCCCGGGACATCACCGTACGGCTACACCTTC
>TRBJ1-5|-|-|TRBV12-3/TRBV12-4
CASNTPNQPQHF
TGTGCCAGCAACACACCGAATCAGCCCCAGCATTTT
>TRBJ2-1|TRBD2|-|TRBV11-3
CASSSVLASSYNEQFF
TGTGCCAGCAGCTCGGTACTAGCGAGCTCCTACAATGAGCAGTTCTTC